Listed here are 21 T cell receptor beta chains from one sample, sequenced in a study of response to subunit inactivated influenza vaccine (dated by TCRdb to the late 2010s). Library preparation employed RT-PCR. The sequencer was an Illumina HiSeq 2500. TCRdb cleaned the public reads at Q25 with fastp, built clones with MiXCR and kept in-frame beta chains. CDR3 protein sequences are deduplicated, and each keeps its most common genes and DNA. For this sample there are 550,000 to 800,000 distinct CDR3 sequences; more than 11% appear just once. The ten most abundant clones make up 6% to 8% of the sample. Sequenced here: PBMCs from blood, sampled less than 15 days before vaccination. These receptors all stem from a man aged 50 to 60 who received an inactivated influenza vaccine. Donor details come from another sample of the same person, matched by shared clones.

This clonotype was counted a few times. The chain recombines TRBV6-5 with TRBJ1-1, with D unresolved. V lost 3 bases and J 8 bases, leaving 10 bases between the germline ends. This CDR3 contains 12 residues. The germline V gene encodes CDR1 MNHEY and CDR2 SVGAGI. CDR3 bases: TGTGCCAGCAGTTATCTCGACGGGGAAGCTTTCTTT. Encoded protein: CASSYLDGEAFF.

This chain uses TRBV4-3 with TRBJ2-1; TRBD2 aligns across 8 bases. Trimming took 6 bases from V and 7 from J; bases not matched to a gene: 8. In germline, CDR1 is LGHNA, CDR2 YSLEER. This CDR3 has 14 residues. The CDR3 sequence is CASSPQVAGNEQFF. Written as DNA, the CDR3 is TGCGCCAGCAGTCCCCAAGTAGCGGGAAATGAGCAGTTCTTC.

This clonotype was picked up a small number of times. The rearrangement links TRBV7-2 to TRBJ1-1; D is ambiguous. CDR1 and CDR2 (germline): SGHTA, FQGNSA. The ends were cut back, 4 bases at V and 1 base at J, with 13 bases in the middle. The CDR3 covers 15 residues. The CDR3 DNA sequence: TGTGCCAGCAGCTCGTATCCGAGGAGGAACACTGAAGCTTTCTTT. Amino acids: CASSSYPRRNTEAFF.

This clonotype was observed a handful of times. The chain combines TRBV4-3 with TRBJ2-1, with 10 bases identical to TRBD2. Looked up from germline, CDR1 is LGHNA and CDR2 is YSLEER. V shed 1 base, J shed 10 bases, and the junction held 10 bases outside the gene matches. This CDR3 spans 16 amino acids. CDR3 loop: CASSQVWLAGAAEQFF. In DNA form, the CDR3 reads TGCGCCAGCAGCCAAGTCTGGCTAGCGGGAGCCGCCGAGCAGTTCTTC.

There are many counts of this clonotype. The chain recombines TRBV5-1 with TRBJ2-3; possibly TRBD1 or TRBD2 for D (6 bases each). Trimming took off 5 bases at V and 4 bases at J, with 17 bases between the two ends. The germline V gene encodes CDR1 SGHRS and CDR2 YFSETQ. The CDR3 has 15 amino acids. CDR3 sequence: CASSQSGGGSDTQYF. Here the CDR3 DNA reads TGCGCCAGCAGTCAATCCGGGGGCGGATCAGATACGCAGTATTTT. The variable domain in full, completed from reference TRBV5-1 and TRBJ2-3, reads KAGVTQTPRYLIKTRGQQVTLSCSPISGHRSVSWYQQTPGQGLQFLFEYFSETQRNKGNFPGRFSGRQFSNSRSEMNVSTLELGDSALYLCASSQSGGGSDTQYFGPGTRLTVL.

The sample holds many counts of this clonotype. This rearrangement joins TRBV6-5 to TRBJ1-6, with D maybe TRBD1 (6 bases). The CDR3 is 15 residues long. V shed 5 bases and J shed 3 bases, with 11 bases lying between them. Germline V gene lookup returns CDR1 MNHEY and CDR2 SVGAGI. The CDR3 is CASSHEGGYNSPLHF. In nucleotides, the CDR3 is TGTGCCAGCAGTCACGAAGGGGGCTATAATTCACCCCTCCACTTT.

A few counts support this clonotype. This rearrangement joins TRBV28 to TRBJ1-1, with 8 nucleotides matching TRBD1. The CDR3 is 14 amino acids. Germline CDR1 MDHEN, CDR2 SYDVKM. V trimming: 6 bases; J trimming: 6 bases; junction bases outside the gene matches: 9. The CDR3 DNA is TGTGCCAGCAGGTTTGACAGGGGACCGGCTGAAGCTTTCTTT. This translates into CASRFDRGPAEAFF.

The chain has TRBV6-2 or TRBV6-3 and TRBJ2-2; D unresolved. This CDR3 comprises 15 residues. V dropped 2 bases and J dropped 4 bases, with 11 bases sitting between them. CDR1 is MNHEY, CDR2 SVGEGT, per germline. The CDR3 nucleotides read TGTGCCAGCAGTTACCGACCATCGGCCACCGGGGAGCTGTTTTTT. Protein sequence: CASSYRPSATGELFF.

This clonotype has only a few counts. The gene calls are TRBV20-1 and TRBJ2-2; D unresolved. The CDR3 length is 14 residues. The germline CDR1 and CDR2 sequences are DFQATT and SNEGSKA (reference sequence). The V end lost 6 bases, the J end lost 0 bases, and 11 bases lay between the germline ends. Here the CDR3 reads CSAITTPNTGELFF. CDR3 coding DNA: TGCAGTGCAATTACTACCCCGAACACCGGGGAGCTGTTTTTT.

This clonotype was recorded many times. For the CDR3, the DNA is TGTGCCAGCTCGAGACTAGCTAGCTACGAGCAGTACTTC. As protein: CASSRLASYEQYF. The rearrangement links TRBV3-1 to TRBJ2-7; 7 positions match TRBD2. The J segment lost 3 bases and the V segment lost 8 bases, leaving 7 bases of the junction unmatched. In germline, CDR1 is LGHDT, CDR2 YNNKEL (reference sequence). The CDR3 totals 13 residues.

This clonotype was picked up many times. This CDR3 is CASSLAAGRSYEQYF. The DNA for the CDR3 is TGCGCCAGCAGCTTGGCCGCGGGCAGGAGCTACGAGCAGTACTTC. The chain recombines TRBV5-1 with TRBJ2-7; the D gene is possibly TRBD2 (5 bases). CDR1 SGHRS and CDR2 YFSETQ come from the germline V gene. V gave up 0 bases and J gave up 3 bases, with 13 bases separating them. There are 15 residues in the CDR3.

This clonotype occurred a few times. The chain recombines TRBV4-3 with TRBJ2-7, with D tentatively TRBD2 (5 bases). V dropped 4 bases and J dropped 1 base, with 8 bases sitting between them. Germline assignment: CDR1 LGHNA and CDR2 YSLEER. The CDR3 runs to 13 residues. The chain's CDR3 is CASSPQRSYEQYF. CDR3 nucleotides: TGCGCCAGCAGCCCACAGCGGTCCTACGAGCAGTACTTC.

The V gene is TRBV12-3 or TRBV12-4, the J gene TRBJ1-4, with a weak D call TRBD1 (5 bases). The V end was cut by 6 bases, the J end by 4 bases, with 15 bases between. This CDR3 has 15 amino acids. The CDR3 protein is CASRAGRSNNEKLFF. In nucleotides, the CDR3 is TGTGCCAGCAGGGCGGGACGGTCGAATAATGAAAAACTGTTTTTT.

This clonotype has ten or more counts. The chain uses TRBV5-1 and TRBJ2-3; 9 bases are a match to TRBD2. J lost 4 bases, V lost 5 bases, and 8 bases had no gene match. CDR1 is SGHRS, CDR2 YFSETQ, per germline. This CDR3 spans 15 amino acids. CDR3 protein: CASRKSGGPPDTQYF. The CDR3 DNA reads as TGCGCCAGCAGAAAAAGCGGGGGGCCCCCAGATACGCAGTATTTT.

The gene calls are TRBV18 and TRBJ2-1; 7 nucleotides agree with TRBD1. Germline V CDR1 and CDR2: KGHSH, LQKENI. The CDR3 runs to 13 residues. Trimming took 1 base from V and 8 from J; bases not matched to a gene: 2. CDR3 amino acids: CASSPLQGDEQFF. The CDR3 DNA follows: TGTGCCAGCTCACCACTCCAGGGGGATGAGCAGTTCTTC.

This clonotype was counted a few times. The rearrangement links TRBV5-1 to TRBJ2-7; TRBD2 aligns across 11 bases. Unmatched junction bases numbered 5, after V lost 4 bases and J lost 2 bases. This CDR3 contains 15 residues. Germline CDR1 reads SGHRS; CDR2 reads YFSETQ. CDR3 sequence reads: CASSQRLAGPYEQYF. The CDR3 nucleotides are TGCGCCAGCAGCCAAAGACTAGCGGGACCCTACGAGCAGTACTTC. Full variable domain (missing parts from reference TRBV5-1 and TRBJ2-7): KAGVTQTPRYLIKTRGQQVTLSCSPISGHRSVSWYQQTPGQGLQFLFEYFSETQRNKGNFPGRFSGRQFSNSRSEMNVSTLELGDSALYLCASSQRLAGPYEQYFGPGTRLTVT.

A few counts support this clonotype. The chain carries TRBV7-2 and TRBJ2-3, with 9 bases aligning to TRBD1. The CDR3 covers 17 residues. After removal of 1 base from V and 4 bases from J, the junction contained 9 bases not matched to a gene. From germline, CDR1 is SGHTA and CDR2 FQGNSA. DNA of the CDR3: TGTGCCAGCAGCTTAGTTTACCGGACAGGGGTGGCAGATACGCAGTATTTT. It yields the protein CASSLVYRTGVADTQYF.

The V call is TRBV20-1, the J call TRBJ2-4; D unclear. The CDR3 length is 16 residues. V dropped 1 base and J dropped 0 bases, with 13 bases sitting between them. Germline-derived CDR1 and CDR2 are DFQATT and SNEGSKA (reference sequence). CDR3 DNA sequence: TGCAGTGCTAGAGGACGTCTCGCTATAGCCAAAAACATTCAGTACTTC. It yields the protein CSARGRLAIAKNIQYF.

The table lists this clonotype with many counts. The chain joins TRBV4-3 to TRBJ2-5; 13 bases map to TRBD2. The J segment lost 3 bases and the V segment lost 0 bases, leaving 7 bases of the junction unmatched. Per the germline V gene, CDR1 is LGHNA and CDR2 is YSLEER. The CDR3 spans 18 residues. CDR3 nucleotides: TGCGCCAGCAGCCAAGACCCCGGACTAGCGGGGGTTGAAGAGACCCAGTACTTC. It yields the protein CASSQDPGLAGVEETQYF.

This clonotype was recorded a few times. The chain links TRBV15 to TRBJ2-3, with D hard to call. V was shortened by 0 bases and J by 1 base, with 11 bases between the two germline ends. This CDR3 has 16 amino acids. CDR1 and CDR2 from the germline V gene are LNHNV and YYDKDF (reference sequence). The CDR3 bases are TGTGCCACCAGCAGAGACAGGCCTCGGGGCACAGATACGCAGTATTTT. This translates into CATSRDRPRGTDTQYF.

In this sample, this clonotype turned up a few times. The chain employs TRBV5-5 and TRBJ1-4; possibly TRBD1 for D (5 bases). The ends were cut back, 1 base at V and 5 bases at J, with 15 bases in the middle. Looked up from germline, CDR1 is SGHKS and CDR2 is YYEKEE (reference sequence). This CDR3 has 16 residues. The CDR3 loop reads CASSLFLAEGNEKLFF. CDR3 DNA sequence: TGTGCCAGCAGCTTGTTTTTAGCCGAGGGGAATGAAAAACTGTTTTTT.